The sequence of this T cell receptor beta chain was determined in a study of blood T cell repertoires in COVID-19. Study-level information: Samples taken during acute and convalescent COVID-19 were collected in the United States, Italy and Spain. Sources were T cells, B-cell-depleted T cells, or PBMCs; the material itself was cDNA or gDNA.

In the original analysis: Amplification of reference gene primers was used by the study to estimate nucleated cell counts. Repertoires were generated with immunoSEQ multiplex PCR, while TCRdb's copy carries only in-frame clones and drops some. V and J calls and clone size are as listed in that table; D and trimming were resolved from the DNA. This repertoire shows 130,000 or so clones, approximately 88% found once; its top ten account for approximately 1.5%. The CDR3 runs 14 residues. CDR1 is SGHNT and CDR2 is YYREEE in the germline V gene (reference sequence). The V and J ends lost 1 base and 8 bases respectively, with 12 bases between them.

This chain connects TRBV5-4 to TRBJ2-2; TRBD1 is a possible D gene (5 bases). This sequence was found in a man in his 60s with acute or convalescent COVID-19. Sequencing was performed on peripheral blood. The CDR3: CASSLNLGAGELFF. CDR3 DNA sequence: TGTGCCAGCAGCTTGAATTTAGGGGCAGGGGAGCTGTTTTTT.